These 25 T cell receptor beta chains share one sample of origin, sequenced in a study of CD8 T cells in ankylosing spondylitis. TCRdb reanalysed the 5' RACE reads using MiXCR and keeps one entry per CDR3 protein. This table has 130,000 or so distinct CDR3 sequences, around 7% appearing once. The specimen was blood, either unsorted or a sorted T cell fraction (not recorded which). These receptors came from a male donor with ankylosing spondylitis or in good health (not recorded which).

This clonotype was counted ten times or more. The chain uses TRBV4-3 and TRBJ2-6, with D perhaps matching TRBD2 (5 bases). V was clipped by 0 bases and J by 2 bases, with 8 bases between them. The germline gives CDR1 LGHNA, CDR2 YSLEER. The CDR3 length is 16 residues. The CDR3 loop reads CASSQEAGTGANVLTF. The CDR3 nucleotides are TGCGCCAGCAGCCAAGAGGCCGGGACTGGGGCCAACGTCCTGACTTTC.

This clonotype has a count of ten or more. The J gene is TRBJ1-2, the V gene TRBV30, with D unclear. V lost 7 bases and J 4 bases, leaving 10 bases between the germline ends. Germline CDR1 GTSNPN, CDR2 SVGIG (reference sequence). The CDR3 covers 11 residues. The CDR3: CAFRTLYGYTF. CDR3 bases: TGTGCCTTCCGGACCCTCTATGGCTACACCTTC.

This clonotype has ten or more counts. The CDR3: CASSHGRLAGANTGELFF. The CDR3, as DNA: TGCGCCAGCAGTCACGGGCGACTAGCGGGCGCGAACACCGGGGAGCTGTTTTTT. The rearrangement links TRBV4-1 to TRBJ2-2, with TRBD2 matching over 10 bases. The V gene's germline CDR1 is MGHRA and CDR2 YSYEKL. The CDR3 loop spans 18 amino acids. V gave up 6 bases and J gave up 0 bases; unmatched junction bases: 10.

This clonotype was seen repeatedly, ten times or more. This sequence joins TRBV12-3 or TRBV12-4 and TRBJ1-3; D uncertain. The CDR3 has 15 amino acids. Trimming shortened V by 5 bases and J by 0 bases, and 11 bases separated the two germline ends. DNA of the CDR3: TGTGCCAGCAGTCCACGGACTGACTCTGGAAACACCATATATTTT. The encoded protein is CASSPRTDSGNTIYF.

This clonotype has at least ten counts. The J gene is TRBJ2-7, the V gene TRBV20-1, with 8 bases matching TRBD1. The CDR3 sequence is 14 residues long. J was trimmed by 3 bases and V by 6 bases; bases with no gene match: 10. Germline-derived CDR1 and CDR2 are DFQATT and SNEGSKA (reference sequence). The CDR3 reads CSASGGTGNYEQYF. In nucleotides, the CDR3 is TGCAGTGCCAGTGGGGGGACAGGCAACTACGAGCAGTACTTC.

There are a few counts of this clonotype. CDR3 sequence reads: CASSLDTNYEQYF. In nucleotides, the CDR3 is TGTGCCAGCAGCTTAGACACCAACTACGAGCAGTACTTC. The V and J genes are TRBV7-3 and TRBJ2-7; unclear D gene. The germline V and J ends were trimmed by 2 bases and 3 bases, with 8 bases remaining between them. The CDR3 contains 13 residues. Germline V gene sequence: CDR1 SGHTA, CDR2 FQGTGA.

This clonotype has at least ten counts. This chain connects TRBV6-1 to TRBJ2-7; 7 bases align to TRBD1. The V gene's germline CDR1 is MNHNS and CDR2 SASEGT. The trim removed 8 bases at V and 4 bases at J, leaving 8 bases unmatched. The CDR3 totals 13 residues. CDR3 DNA: TGTGCCAGCGCTAGGACGGGACAGTACGAGCAGTACTTC. It encodes CASARTGQYEQYF.

This clonotype was counted at least ten times. This chain uses TRBV20-1 with TRBJ2-3; D is unclear. The CDR3 is made up of 13 amino acids. Looked up from germline, CDR1 is DFQATT and CDR2 is SNEGSKA (reference sequence). Deletions cut 3 bases from V and 6 bases from J, with 13 bases between. DNA for the CDR3: TGCAGTGCTAGGCACGCTAGGGCCGATACGCAGTATTTT. Its protein is CSARHARADTQYF.

This clonotype was seen at least ten times. The rearrangement uses TRBV7-9 and TRBJ2-3; weak D call: TRBD2 (6 bases). The V gene lost 6 bases and the J gene lost 0 bases, with 19 bases spanning the gap. The CDR3 runs 17 residues. Per the germline V gene, CDR1 is SEHNR and CDR2 is FQNEAQ (reference sequence). The CDR3 reads CASRPGVQASSTDTQYF. CDR3 nucleotides: TGTGCCAGCAGACCGGGGGTGCAGGCGTCTAGCACAGATACGCAGTATTTT.

There are many counts of this clonotype. The V call is TRBV5-1, the J call TRBJ1-2; possible D gene TRBD1, 5 bases. Germline V gives CDR1 SGHRS, CDR2 YFSETQ. The V gene lost 0 bases and the J gene lost 8 bases, with 17 bases spanning the gap. This CDR3 contains 15 residues. CDR3 residues: CASSLDGAERGGYTF. The CDR3 coding sequence is TGCGCCAGCAGCTTGGACGGGGCCGAAAGAGGAGGCTACACCTTC.

This clonotype has at least ten counts. This chain uses TRBV9 with TRBJ2-5; TRBD2 is a possible D gene (6 bases). V was pared by 7 bases and J by 4 bases, with 14 bases between. Germline V gene data show CDR1 as SGDLS and CDR2 as YYNGEE. The CDR3 has 13 amino acids. This CDR3 reads CASCSGGGETQYF. The DNA of the CDR3 is TGTGCCAGCTGTTCTGGGGGAGGAGAGACCCAGTACTTC.

This clonotype was recorded many times. V usage is TRBV12-3 or TRBV12-4 and J usage is TRBJ1-1, with no clear D. The CDR3 totals 13 residues. Deletions cut 2 bases from V and 4 bases from J, with 8 bases between. As DNA, the CDR3 is TGTGCCAGCAGTTTAAGGGAGAGCACTGAAGCTTTCTTT. Encoded protein: CASSLRESTEAFF.

The table lists this clonotype with many counts. The rearrangement links TRBV28 to TRBJ1-4, with D possibly TRBD1 on 5 matching bases. The CDR3 covers 15 residues. Germline loops: CDR1 MDHEN, CDR2 SYDVKM. The V end lost 6 bases, the J end lost 4 bases, and 15 bases lay between the germline ends. The CDR3 reads CASSRPRGNNEKLFF. In DNA form, the CDR3 reads TGTGCCAGCAGCCGACCGCGGGGGAATAATGAAAAACTGTTTTTT.

At least ten counts were recorded for this clonotype. DNA of the CDR3: TGCAGTGCTGGCAACCGGGATACGCAGTATTTT. This codes for CSAGNRDTQYF. The gene calls are TRBV20-1 and TRBJ2-3; D remains ambiguous. The V and J ends lost 5 bases and 6 bases respectively, with 9 bases between them. The CDR3 contains 11 residues. The germline gives CDR1 DFQATT, CDR2 SNEGSKA (reference sequence).

In this sample, this clonotype turned up many times. The chain recombines TRBV4-3 with TRBJ2-3; D gene unclear. The CDR3 is made up of 15 amino acids. Trimming removed 1 base from V and 6 bases from J, with 14 bases in between. From germline, CDR1 is LGHNA and CDR2 YSLEER. In DNA, the CDR3 is TGCGCCAGCAGCCAAGGAGGATCCGGAACGGATACGCAGTATTTT. Translation gives CASSQGGSGTDTQYF.

This clonotype was seen repeatedly, ten times or more. The chain carries TRBV27 and TRBJ2-2, with TRBD1 as a possible D gene (6 bases). Trimming cost V 6 bases and J 0 bases, with 11 bases left between them. There are 15 residues in the CDR3. Germline CDR1 is MNHEY and CDR2 is SMNVEV (reference sequence). The DNA of the CDR3 is TGTGCCAGCAGGACGGACAGCGCGAACACCGGGGAGCTGTTTTTT. This translates into CASRTDSANTGELFF.

At least ten counts were recorded for this clonotype. The rearrangement joins TRBV5-1 to TRBJ2-1; unclear D gene. Germline loops: CDR1 SGHRS, CDR2 YFSETQ. Between the trimmed V and J ends, which lost 4 bases and 2 bases, there was a span of 13 bases. The CDR3 is 15 amino acids. CDR3 amino acids: CASSLARSTYNEQFF. The CDR3 DNA sequence: TGCGCCAGCAGCCTGGCGCGAAGTACCTACAATGAGCAGTTCTTC. The complete variable domain, with remaining parts taken from reference TRBV5-1 and TRBJ2-1, reads KAGVTQTPRYLIKTRGQQVTLSCSPISGHRSVSWYQQTPGQGLQFLFEYFSETQRNKGNFPGRFSGRQFSNSRSEMNVSTLELGDSALYLCASSLARSTYNEQFFGPGTRLTVL.

This clonotype has a count of ten or more. This chain uses TRBV20-1 with TRBJ2-5; 7 bases line up with TRBD2. Germline CDR1 DFQATT, CDR2 SNEGSKA (reference sequence). This CDR3 is 11 amino acids long. Trimming at V came to 7 bases and at J to 3 bases, leaving 2 bases not matched to a gene. Here the CDR3 reads CSVGGEETQYF. CDR3 bases: TGCAGTGTGGGAGGGGAAGAGACCCAGTACTTC.

This clonotype was seen at least ten times. The V call is TRBV7-9, the J call TRBJ2-7; weak D call: TRBD2 (5 bases). The CDR3 totals 14 residues. The V end lost 2 bases, the J end lost 0 bases, and 8 bases lay between the germline ends. Germline V lookup: CDR1 SEHNR, CDR2 FQNEAQ (reference sequence). The chain's CDR3 is CASSLSGFSYEQYF. In nucleotides, the CDR3 is TGTGCCAGCAGCTTATCGGGGTTCTCCTACGAGCAGTACTTC.

This clonotype has a count of ten or more. This CDR3 is CASSRGQGGEKLFF. The CDR3 nucleotides are TGCGCCAGCAGCCGTGGACAGGGGGGTGAAAAACTGTTTTTT. The chain couples TRBV5-1 to TRBJ1-4; 10 bases align to TRBD1. With V trimmed by 4 bases and J by 7 bases, 4 bases remained unmatched. CDR1 and CDR2 (germline): SGHRS, YFSETQ. This CDR3 has 14 amino acids.

This clonotype was picked up a small number of times. The chain recombines TRBV20-1 with TRBJ2-5; no clear D gene. Germline V lookup: CDR1 DFQATT, CDR2 SNEGSKA (reference sequence). V lost 3 bases, J lost 1 base, and 3 bases lay in between. This CDR3 is 11 amino acids long. CDR3 amino acids: CSASGQETQYF. CDR3 DNA sequence: TGCAGTGCTAGCGGCCAAGAGACCCAGTACTTC.

This clonotype was counted many times. J is TRBJ1-6 and V is TRBV5-1; the D gene is possibly TRBD1 (5 bases). The V end lost 0 bases, the J end lost 7 bases, and 11 bases lay between the germline ends. This CDR3 has 15 residues. Germline CDR1 and CDR2: SGHRS and YFSETQ. CDR3 coding DNA: TGCGCCAGCAGCTTGGAGGGGACCTCCAATTCACCCCTCCACTTT. It codes for CASSLEGTSNSPLHF.

This clonotype was observed at least ten times. The chain is built from TRBV3-1 and TRBJ2-1, with D hard to call. Trimming stripped 1 base from V and 12 bases from J, with 10 bases between. This CDR3 contains 12 residues. Germline CDR1 and CDR2: LGHDT and YNNKEL (reference sequence). As DNA, the CDR3 is TGTGCCAGCAGCCAAGTTTCCGTCAGGCAGTTCTTC. It translates to CASSQVSVRQFF.

This clonotype was seen at least ten times. V gene TRBV20-1 combines with J gene TRBJ2-1, with TRBD2 identical over 10 bases. Looked up from germline, CDR1 is DFQATT and CDR2 is SNEGSKA (reference sequence). The CDR3 extends over 14 amino acids. Germline trimming cut 2 bases from V and 2 bases from J; bases unmatched to any gene: 0. The CDR3 DNA reads as TGCAGTGCTAGACTAGCGGGGGCCTACAATGAGCAGTTCTTC. Encoded protein: CSARLAGAYNEQFF.

The chain combines TRBV20-1 with TRBJ2-5, with 14 positions matching TRBD2. Germline trimming cut 6 bases from V and 5 bases from J; bases unmatched to any gene: 17. Germline CDR1 and CDR2: DFQATT and SNEGSKA (reference sequence). The CDR3 sequence is 18 residues long. For the CDR3, the DNA is TGCAGTGCCTCTAGGGGGGGGACTAGCGGGAGCATACGGGAGACCCAGTACTTC. It yields the protein CSASRGGTSGSIRETQYF.